This TCR beta chain was documented in a study of cytomegalovirus exposure and HLA in healthy donors. Across the whole study: Out of fewer than 400 genotyped donors, roughly 83% belonged to the Caucasian-associated ancestry cluster.

In the PCR, 60 Vbeta and 13 Jbeta primers were used. Here immunoSEQ multiplex PCR was the method, and the copy in TCRdb shows in-frame clones only, minus some. The sample includes about 110,000 clones, 65% to 75% seen only once; the top ten take around 4%. The germline V and J ends were trimmed by 6 bases and 4 bases, with 16 bases remaining between them. This CDR3 spans 15 amino acids. Germline V lookup: CDR1 SGHTA, CDR2 FQGNSA. The receptor was isolated from a woman aged 40 to 55 in good health and CMV-seropositive. This chain connects TRBV7-2 to TRBJ2-1; no definite D call. Sequencing input: PBMCs. The CDR3 is CASSPFRGTYNEQFF. The CDR3 DNA sequence: TGTGCCAGCAGTCCTTTCCGAGGAACGTACAATGAGCAGTTCTTC.